The clone carrying this TCR beta chain has just one count. What it binds is unknown. The germline CDR1 and CDR2 sequences are ENHRY and SYGVKD. The CDR3 is 15 residues long. The V segment lost 3 bases and the J segment 7 bases; nucleotides outside the gene matches: 6. Repertoires were generated with immunoSEQ multiplex PCR, while TCRdb's copy carries only in-frame clones and drops some. Found here are roughly 3,600 clones, 75% to 85% of them singletons; the top ten hold 14%. This sample is drawn from a study of chemoradiotherapy in HPV16-positive cancers. Study-wide results and caveats: In HPV16-positive patients, HPV-responsive T-cell expansion tracked better recurrence-free survival.

Repertoires were sampled repeatedly during chemoradiotherapy. The chain carries TRBV10-3 and TRBJ1-4; 9 bases align to TRBD1. The sequence came from a human donor with HPV-associated anogenital cancer. This sample was gathered from a patient who underwent chemoradiotherapy. This CDR3 is CAISDLGTGIEKLFF. In DNA form, the CDR3 reads TGTGCCATCAGTGATCTGGGGACAGGGATTGAAAAACTGTTTTTT.